The rows below give T cell receptor beta chains drawn from one sample of a study of shared clonotypes between healthy human individuals. TCRdb keeps only in-frame clones here, not all; method: immunoSEQ multiplex PCR. Among millions of clones, about 92% were seen once, and the ten largest hold more than 0.12%. Sequencing was performed on naive CD4+ T cells sorted from blood. The source is a man between 18 and 29 years old in good health. Each CDR3 is given with its conserved first and last residue. A D gene is named only where the DNA matches it firmly. Only part of the rows carry a size: once, few, many, or a class if the clone is expanded.

length: 16; J: TRBJ2-5; D: TRBD2; size: -; V: TRBV19; DNA: TGTGCCAGTAGTCCATCGACTAGCGGGGGGCAAGAGACCCAGTACTTC; CDR3: CASSPSTSGGQETQYF
length: 15; J: TRBJ1-2; D: -; size: -; V: TRBV5-6; DNA: TGTGCCAGCAGCTTTACCCCTACAGCTAACTATGGCTACACCTTC; CDR3: CASSFTPTANYGYTF
length: 13; J: TRBJ1-2; D: -; size: -; V: TRBV7-9; DNA: TGTGCCAGCAGTCCGATAGCTAACTATGGCTACACCTTC; CDR3: CASSPIANYGYTF
length: 16; J: TRBJ2-2; D: -; size: -; V: TRBV19; DNA: TGTGCCAGTAGTATTGTGGCGTTCGCGAACACCGGGGAGCTGTTTTTT; CDR3: CASSIVAFANTGELFF
length: 15; J: TRBJ2-1; D: TRBD2; size: -; V: TRBV18; DNA: TGTGCCAGCTCACCGGTTTCTAGCGGGACGCCTGAGCAGTTCTTC; CDR3: CASSPVSSGTPEQFF
length: 18; J: TRBJ1-5; D: TRBD1; size: once; V: TRBV6-1; DNA: TGTGCCAGCAGTGAAGCGAGGGACAGGGGGATTAGCAATCAGCCCCAGCATTTT; CDR3: CASSEARDRGISNQPQHF
length: 18; J: TRBJ1-5; D: TRBD1; size: -; V: TRBV15; DNA: TGTGCCACCAGCAGAGAAGAGGGTTGGACAGGGGGCCATCAGCCCCAGCATTTT; CDR3: CATSREEGWTGGHQPQHF
length: 11; J: TRBJ1-4; D: -; size: -; V: TRBV20-1; DNA: TGCAGTGCTATGGGCAATGAAAAACTGTTTTTT; CDR3: CSAMGNEKLFF
length: 14; J: TRBJ1-1; D: -; size: once; V: TRBV7-9; DNA: TGTGCCAGCAGCTTAACACAAGGGGGGGTTGAAGCTTTCTTT; CDR3: CASSLTQGGVEAFF
length: 14; J: TRBJ2-2; D: -; size: -; V: TRBV5-1; DNA: TGCGCCAGCAGCTTACAGGCGAACACCGGGGAGCTGTTTTTT; CDR3: CASSLQANTGELFF
length: 12; J: TRBJ2-5; D: -; size: -; V: TRBV25-1; DNA: TGTGCCACAGCGCAGACATTGGAGACCCAGTACTTC; CDR3: CATAQTLETQYF
length: 13; J: TRBJ1-1; D: -; size: few; V: TRBV5-1; DNA: TGCGCCAGCAGCTTCCGGGAAGTCACTGAAGCTTTCTTT; CDR3: CASSFREVTEAFF
length: 15; J: TRBJ2-2; D: -; size: -; V: TRBV7-2; DNA: TGTGCCAGCAGCTTAGCGCCTTTACAGACCGGGGAGCTGTTTTTT; CDR3: CASSLAPLQTGELFF
length: 15; J: TRBJ1-4; D: -; size: -; V: TRBV14; DNA: TGTGCCAGCAGCCAAGGGTCAGGGGCGGGTGAAAAACTGTTTTTT; CDR3: CASSQGSGAGEKLFF
length: 15; J: TRBJ1-1; D: -; size: -; V: TRBV11-2; DNA: TGTGCCAGCAGCTTACATACAGGGTTAAACACTGAAGCTTTCTTT; CDR3: CASSLHTGLNTEAFF
length: 13; J: TRBJ1-1; D: -; size: -; V: TRBV29-1; DNA: TGCAGCGTCGCTCCCCGACAGAACACTGAAGCTTTCTTT; CDR3: CSVAPRQNTEAFF
length: 14; J: TRBJ1-4; D: -; size: -; V: TRBV5-1; DNA: TGCGCCAGCAGCTTGGCCGGGGGTAATGAAAAACTGTTTTTT; CDR3: CASSLAGGNEKLFF
length: 18; J: TRBJ1-1; D: TRBD1; size: -; V: TRBV6-1; DNA: TGTGCCAGCAGTGACACAGGGGGCGCCGTTTCTGGCGACACTGAAGCTTTCTTT; CDR3: CASSDTGGAVSGDTEAFF
length: 15; J: TRBJ2-2; D: -; size: -; V: TRBV11-3; DNA: TGTGCCAGCAGCTTAGGTCTCGGTAACACCGGGGAGCTGTTTTTT; CDR3: CASSLGLGNTGELFF
length: 15; J: TRBJ1-5; D: -; size: -; V: TRBV19; DNA: TGTGCCAGTAGTCACGCCGAGGGGAGGGGTCAGCCCCAGCATTTT; CDR3: CASSHAEGRGQPQHF
length: 13; J: TRBJ2-3; D: -; size: -; V: TRBV5-1; DNA: TGCGCCAGCAGCTTGTGGGACACAGATACGCAGTATTTT; CDR3: CASSLWDTDTQYF
length: 12; J: TRBJ1-3; D: -; size: -; V: TRBV28; DNA: TGTGCCAGCAGTTTATCCTGGGACACCCCGAGCTTT; CDR3: CASSLSWDTPSF
length: 15; J: TRBJ2-5; D: TRBD1; size: -; V: TRBV6-1; DNA: TGTGCCAGCAGTCCGACCGGACAGGGTGGAGAGACCCAGTACTTC; CDR3: CASSPTGQGGETQYF
length: 13; J: TRBJ1-1; D: -; size: -; V: TRBV30; DNA: TGTGCCTGGAAACAGGGACCGGCAACTGAAGCTTTCTTT; CDR3: CAWKQGPATEAFF
length: 15; J: TRBJ2-3; D: TRBD2; size: -; V: TRBV28; DNA: TGTGCCAGCAGTGGACTAGCGCTTTCCACAGATACGCAGTATTTT; CDR3: CASSGLALSTDTQYF
length: 12; J: TRBJ2-2; D: -; size: -; V: TRBV6-4; DNA: TGTGCCAGCAGTGAAACCGCCGGGGAGCTGTTTTTT; CDR3: CASSETAGELFF
length: 14; J: TRBJ1-5; D: -; size: once; V: TRBV2; DNA: TGTGCCAGCAGTCCCCCAGGAGGTGGTCAGCCCCAGCATTTT; CDR3: CASSPPGGGQPQHF
length: 13; J: TRBJ2-2; D: -; size: once; V: TRBV6-1; DNA: TGTGCCAGCACGGATCGGATGCCCGGGGAGCTGTTTTTT; CDR3: CASTDRMPGELFF
length: 13; J: TRBJ2-7; D: -; size: once; V: TRBV4-1; DNA: TGCGCCAGCAGCCAAGATGCAGGGGTCGAGCAGTACTTC; CDR3: CASSQDAGVEQYF
length: 14; J: TRBJ1-4; D: -; size: -; V: TRBV7-9; DNA: TGTGCCAGCAGCGTAAACAGGGAAGGGGAAAAACTGTTTTTT; CDR3: CASSVNREGEKLFF
length: 15; J: TRBJ1-3; D: TRBD1; size: -; V: TRBV19; DNA: TGTGCCAGTAGTACTATTACGGACAGGGCGAACACCATATATTTT; CDR3: CASSTITDRANTIYF
length: 13; J: TRBJ2-7; D: -; size: -; V: TRBV5-4; DNA: TGTGCCAGCAGCTCCCGGGCCAACTACGAGCAGTACTTC; CDR3: CASSSRANYEQYF
length: 17; J: TRBJ2-3; D: -; size: -; V: TRBV18; DNA: TGTGCCAGCTCACCACAGGGCGCAGGGCCTAGCACAGATACGCAGTATTTT; CDR3: CASSPQGAGPSTDTQYF
length: 14; J: TRBJ2-1; D: -; size: -; V: TRBV25-1; DNA: TGTGCCAGCAGTGAATGGGCCTCGGTCAATGAGCAGTTCTTC; CDR3: CASSEWASVNEQFF
length: 12; J: TRBJ2-7; D: -; size: -; V: TRBV4-1; DNA: TGCGCCAGCAGCCAGGTCGGGTTCGAGCAGTACTTC; CDR3: CASSQVGFEQYF
length: 13; J: TRBJ1-5; D: -; size: -; V: TRBV6-6; DNA: TGTGCCATCTCGAGGACAGCCAATTTGCCCCAGCATTTT; CDR3: CAISRTANLPQHF
length: 15; J: TRBJ2-3; D: -; size: -; V: TRBV4-3; DNA: TGCGCCAGCAGCCAAGATCCACGGTACACAGATACGCAGTATTTT; CDR3: CASSQDPRYTDTQYF
length: 14; J: TRBJ1-1; D: TRBD1; size: -; V: TRBV7-2; DNA: TGTGCCAGCAGCTTAGTCGGGACAGATATAGAAGCTTTCTTT; CDR3: CASSLVGTDIEAFF
length: 14; J: TRBJ1-4; D: -; size: -; V: TRBV7-9; DNA: TGTGCCAGCAGCTCTCGTGAAGTGGGTGAAAAACTGTTTTTT; CDR3: CASSSREVGEKLFF
length: 14; J: TRBJ2-3; D: -; size: -; V: TRBV7-2; DNA: TGTGCCAGCAGCCCGGGACTGTCGACAGATACGCAGTATTTT; CDR3: CASSPGLSTDTQYF
length: 14; J: TRBJ1-6; D: -; size: -; V: TRBV5-4; DNA: TGTGCCAGCAGAAACGGGACCGTGAATTCACCCCTCCACTTT; CDR3: CASRNGTVNSPLHF
length: 17; J: TRBJ2-3; D: TRBD2; size: -; V: TRBV2; DNA: TGTGCCAGCAGCGACCTAGGACTAGCCGTGCGCACAGATACGCAGTATTTT; CDR3: CASSDLGLAVRTDTQYF
length: 15; J: TRBJ1-2; D: TRBD1; size: -; V: TRBV6-1; DNA: TGTGCCAGCAGCCTAACCGGGACAGGGGAGTATGGCTACACCTTC; CDR3: CASSLTGTGEYGYTF
length: 15; J: TRBJ2-7; D: -; size: -; V: TRBV18; DNA: TGTGCCAGCTCACCTGCGGACTGGTCCTCCTACGAGCAGTACTTC; CDR3: CASSPADWSSYEQYF
length: 16; J: TRBJ2-1; D: -; size: -; V: TRBV12-5; DNA: TGTGCTAGTGGTTTGGTACGTGACTATCCCTACAATGAGCAGTTCTTC; CDR3: CASGLVRDYPYNEQFF
length: 18; J: TRBJ2-4; D: TRBD1; size: -; V: TRBV5-6; DNA: TGTGCCAGCAGCGAGGGCGTTGCGGACAGGTCTATCCTTAGTATTCAGTACTTC; CDR3: CASSEGVADRSILSIQYF
length: 17; J: TRBJ2-2; D: -; size: -; V: TRBV19; DNA: TGTGCCAGTAGTAAATTCGGAACAGGCTCAGGCACCGGGGAGCTGTTTTTT; CDR3: CASSKFGTGSGTGELFF
length: 14; J: TRBJ2-5; D: -; size: -; V: TRBV7-2; DNA: TGTGCCAGCAGCTTAGGGTCGGCTAGGGAGACCCAGTACTTC; CDR3: CASSLGSARETQYF
length: 14; J: TRBJ2-7; D: TRBD1; size: -; V: TRBV30; DNA: TGTGCCTGGAGCGCCGGGACAGGCGCCTACGAGCAGTACTTC; CDR3: CAWSAGTGAYEQYF
length: 13; J: TRBJ1-2; D: TRBD1; size: -; V: TRBV10-3; DNA: TGTGCCATCAGCTATGGACAGGGTGATGGCTACACCTTC; CDR3: CAISYGQGDGYTF
length: 12; J: TRBJ2-1; D: -; size: -; V: TRBV12-5; DNA: TGTGCTAGTCAAGGGGTCTACAATGAGCAGTTCTTC; CDR3: CASQGVYNEQFF
length: 14; J: TRBJ1-3; D: TRBD1; size: -; V: TRBV6-1; DNA: TGTGCCAGCAAAGACAGGGGCTCTGGAAACACCATATATTTT; CDR3: CASKDRGSGNTIYF
length: 13; J: TRBJ1-2; D: -; size: once; V: TRBV2; DNA: TGTGCCAGCCGGAAAGGGGGGGAGGGTGGCTACACCTTC; CDR3: CASRKGGEGGYTF
length: 15; J: TRBJ2-2; D: -; size: -; V: TRBV30; DNA: TGTGCCTCCGCCGGGCAGGGAGGAGGGCCCGGGGAGCTGTTTTTT; CDR3: CASAGQGGGPGELFF
length: 12; J: TRBJ1-2; D: -; size: -; V: TRBV19; DNA: TGTGCCAGTAGCAGACAGGCCTATGGCTACACCTTC; CDR3: CASSRQAYGYTF
length: 16; J: TRBJ1-5; D: TRBD1; size: -; V: TRBV7-6; DNA: TGTGCCAGCAGCTTAATCCCCACACAGGGGAATCAGCCCCAGCATTTT; CDR3: CASSLIPTQGNQPQHF
length: 15; J: TRBJ2-1; D: TRBD2; size: -; V: TRBV6-4; DNA: TGTGCCAGCAGTTCAGCGGGGGGGCCTAAAAATGAGCAGTTCTTC; CDR3: CASSSAGGPKNEQFF
length: 11; J: TRBJ1-2; D: -; size: -; V: TRBV28; DNA: TGTGCCAGCAATGGGGAAAATGGCTACACCTTC; CDR3: CASNGENGYTF
length: 15; J: TRBJ2-5; D: TRBD2; size: -; V: TRBV7-2; DNA: TGTGCCAGCAGCCGGACTAGCGGGAAGGGAGAGACCCAGTACTTC; CDR3: CASSRTSGKGETQYF
length: 15; J: TRBJ1-1; D: -; size: -; V: TRBV5-6; DNA: TGTGCCAGCATAATCGGACTAGGGCTCAACACTGAAGCTTTCTTT; CDR3: CASIIGLGLNTEAFF